The T cell receptor beta chain described here comes from a study of control samples from healthy donors and cancer patients. The germline V and J ends were trimmed by 6 bases and 6 bases, with 23 bases remaining between them. Germline CDR1 SNHLY, CDR2 FYNNEI. The CDR3 spans 16 residues. Method: immunoSEQ multiplex PCR; TCRdb's copy keeps in-frame clones and lacks some. The table includes some 120,000 clones, more than 75% detected once. This TCR derives from a woman between 65 and 79 years old in good health. V gene TRBV2 combines with J gene TRBJ1-1, with D hard to call. Sequencing input: blood. The CDR3 nucleotides read TGTGCCAGCAGGGAATATACCTGGTCAATCGGGGCTGAAGCTTTCTTT. Translated, it gives CASREYTWSIGAEAFF.